These 14 T cell receptor beta chains were all obtained from the same sample, sequenced in a study of cytomegalovirus exposure and HLA in healthy donors. In the PCR, 60 Vbeta and 13 Jbeta primers were used. Sequencing was performed with immunoSEQ multiplex PCR; in TCRdb, only in-frame clones are kept and a portion is missing. The table lists about 160,000 clones, roughly 80% of them singletons. Sequences were obtained from PBMCs. All receptors derive from a female donor in good health and CMV-seronegative.

This sequence joins TRBV2 and TRBJ1-2; D remains ambiguous. The germline V gene has CDR1 SNHLY and CDR2 FYNNEI. Deletions cut 6 bases from V and 0 bases from J, with 20 bases between. The CDR3 has 17 residues. The CDR3 protein is CASRQNSGDTANYGYTF. For the CDR3, the DNA is TGTGCCAGCAGACAAAACAGTGGTGATACCGCTAACTATGGCTACACCTTC.

The V call is TRBV19, the J call TRBJ2-1; 12 bases are a match to TRBD2. J lost 4 bases, V lost 6 bases, and 7 bases had no gene match. Germline-derived CDR1 and CDR2 are LNHDA and SQIVND (reference sequence). CDR3 length: 16 residues. CDR3 bases: TGTGCCAGTAGCATGACTAGCGGGAGAGGGTACAATGAGCAGTTCTTC. This codes for CASSMTSGRGYNEQFF.

This clone has only one observation. V and J are TRBV5-1 and TRBJ1-1, with 8 nucleotides matching TRBD1. Germline assignment: CDR1 SGHRS and CDR2 YFSETQ. This CDR3 contains 15 residues. J gave up 5 bases and V 1 base, and 7 bases lay outside the gene matches. DNA of the CDR3: TGCGCCAGCAGCTTGTTCTCCAGGGGGCAAACTGAAGCTTTCTTT. Amino acid sequence: CASSLFSRGQTEAFF.

This clone has just one count. J is TRBJ1-5 and V is TRBV5-6; perhaps TRBD1 as D (5 bases). The V and J ends lost 4 bases and 3 bases respectively, with 11 bases between them. The CDR3 contains 14 residues. CDR1 is SGHDT, CDR2 YYEEEE, per germline. The CDR3 reads CASSLGQSNQPQHF. The CDR3 nucleotides read TGTGCCAGCAGCCTAGGACAATCCAATCAGCCCCAGCATTTT.

The V and J genes are TRBV20-1 and TRBJ2-1; D remains ambiguous. CDR1 is DFQATT, CDR2 SNEGSKA, per germline (reference sequence). V was clipped by 8 bases and J by 8 bases, with 10 bases between them. The CDR3 length is 10 residues. Written as DNA, the CDR3 is TGCAGTCTCTCTGGCCATGAGCAGTTCTTC. Encoded protein: CSLSGHEQFF.

Only one count was recorded for this clone. CDR3 loop: CASTAKGRGSEKLFF. The DNA for the CDR3 is TGTGCCAGCACCGCAAAGGGCAGGGGCAGTGAAAAACTGTTTTTT. The rearrangement joins TRBV2 to TRBJ1-4; D possibly corresponds to TRBD1 (6 bases). V was clipped by 7 bases and J by 7 bases, with 19 bases between them. The CDR3 consists of 15 residues. CDR1 is SNHLY and CDR2 is FYNNEI in the germline V gene.

The V call is TRBV10-3, the J call TRBJ1-5; 10 nucleotides align to TRBD1. The trim removed 4 bases at V and 7 bases at J, leaving 1 base unmatched. Germline V gives CDR1 ENHRY, CDR2 SYGVKD. This CDR3 contains 13 residues. CDR3 coding DNA: TGTGCCATCAGTGGGGGACAGGGGCAGCCCCAGCATTTT. Protein product: CAISGGQGQPQHF.

The rearrangement uses TRBV21-1 and TRBJ2-7; whether TRBD1, the table's D call, matches the DNA was not checked. TRBV21-1 is marked as a pseudogene. The CDR3 is made up of 15 amino acids. DNA of the CDR3: TGTGCCAGCAGCGCGCAAGGACAGGGCCACACTAAGCAGTACTTC. Protein sequence: CASSAQGQGHTKQYF.

V usage is TRBV9 and J usage is TRBJ2-7; 8 bases agree with TRBD1. Germline CDR1 is SGDLS and CDR2 is YYNGEE. CDR3 length equals 16 residues. V was pared by 4 bases and J by 5 bases, with 14 bases of the junction left unmatched. The CDR3 spells CASSPLPGQDTNEQYF. DNA for the CDR3: TGTGCCAGCAGCCCGTTGCCGGGACAGGACACGAACGAGCAGTACTTC.

The chain has TRBV6-6 and TRBJ1-4; possible D gene TRBD1, 5 bases. The CDR3 has 16 amino acids. V gave up 7 bases and J gave up 0 bases, with 15 bases separating them. Looked up from germline, CDR1 is MNHNY and CDR2 is SVGAGI (reference sequence). The CDR3 bases are TGTGCCAGCAAACATTTCCAGGGATCAACTAATGAAAAACTGTTTTTT. Protein product: CASKHFQGSTNEKLFF.

V usage is TRBV5-1 and J usage is TRBJ2-6, with TRBD1 identical over 9 bases. The CDR3 is 18 residues long. V was pared by 4 bases and J by 4 bases, with 12 bases of the junction left unmatched. Germline V gene data show CDR1 as SGHRS and CDR2 as YFSETQ. CDR3: CASSQAGTGTLGANVLTF. Written as DNA, the CDR3 is TGCGCCAGCAGCCAAGCCGGGACAGGGACTCTCGGGGCCAACGTCCTGACTTTC.

J is TRBJ1-1 and V is TRBV6-5; a weak D match, TRBD1 (6 bases). The CDR3 has 15 residues. Germline V CDR1 and CDR2: MNHEY, SVGAGI. Trimming took off 5 bases at V and 0 bases at J, with 13 bases between the two ends. CDR3 DNA sequence: TGTGCCAGCAGTCAACAGGGCCCGATGAACACTGAAGCTTTCTTT. Translation gives CASSQQGPMNTEAFF.

The chain joins TRBV7-3 to TRBJ1-3; the D is unclear. The CDR3 runs 15 residues. CDR1 SGHTA and CDR2 FQGTGA come from the germline V gene. V was clipped by 0 bases and J by 3 bases, with 9 bases between them. The CDR3 nucleotides are TGTGCCAGCAGCTTAACTTCGGGGAGTGGAAACACCATATATTTT. Translating gives CASSLTSGSGNTIYF.

In its sample, this clone was seen a few times. The chain is built from TRBV30 and TRBJ2-7; D gene unclear. Trimming took off 1 base at V and 3 bases at J, with 7 bases between the two ends. The CDR3 has 12 amino acids. Looked up from germline, CDR1 is GTSNPN and CDR2 is SVGIG (reference sequence). This CDR3 reads CAWSDQNYEQYF. CDR3 nucleotides: TGTGCCTGGAGTGATCAAAACTACGAGCAGTACTTC.